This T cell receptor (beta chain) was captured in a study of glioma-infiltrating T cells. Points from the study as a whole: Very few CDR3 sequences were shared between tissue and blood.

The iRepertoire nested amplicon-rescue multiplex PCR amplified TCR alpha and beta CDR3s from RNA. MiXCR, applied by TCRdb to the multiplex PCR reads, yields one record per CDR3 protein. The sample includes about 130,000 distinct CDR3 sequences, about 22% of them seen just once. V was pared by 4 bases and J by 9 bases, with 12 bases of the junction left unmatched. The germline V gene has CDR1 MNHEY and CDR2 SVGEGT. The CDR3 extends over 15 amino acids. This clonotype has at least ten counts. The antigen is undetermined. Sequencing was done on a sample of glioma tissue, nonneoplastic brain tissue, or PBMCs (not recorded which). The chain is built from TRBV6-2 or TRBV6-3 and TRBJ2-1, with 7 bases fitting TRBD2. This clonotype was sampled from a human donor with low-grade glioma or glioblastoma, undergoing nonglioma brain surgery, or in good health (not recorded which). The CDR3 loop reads CASSSDGTNFREQFF. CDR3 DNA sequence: TGTGCCAGCAGTTCAGATGGGACTAACTTCCGTGAGCAGTTCTTC.